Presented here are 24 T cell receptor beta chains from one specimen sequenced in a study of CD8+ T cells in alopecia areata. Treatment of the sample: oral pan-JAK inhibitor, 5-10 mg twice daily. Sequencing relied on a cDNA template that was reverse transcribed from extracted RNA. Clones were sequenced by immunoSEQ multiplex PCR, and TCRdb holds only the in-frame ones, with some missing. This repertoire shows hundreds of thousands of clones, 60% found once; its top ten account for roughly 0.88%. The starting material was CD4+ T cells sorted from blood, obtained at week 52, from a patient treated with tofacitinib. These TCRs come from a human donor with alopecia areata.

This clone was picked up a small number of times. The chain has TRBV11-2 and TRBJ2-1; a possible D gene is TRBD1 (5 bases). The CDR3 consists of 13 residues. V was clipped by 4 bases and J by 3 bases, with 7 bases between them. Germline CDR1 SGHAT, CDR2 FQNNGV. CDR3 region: CASSWGSYNEQFF. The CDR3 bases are TGTGCCAGCAGCTGGGGCAGCTACAATGAGCAGTTCTTC. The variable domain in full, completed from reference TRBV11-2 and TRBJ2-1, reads EAGVAQSPRYKIIEKRQSVAFWCNPISGHATLYWYQQILGQGPKLLIQFQNNGVVDDSQLPKDRFSAERLKGVDSTLKIQPAKLEDSAVYLCASSWGSYNEQFFGPGTRLTVL.

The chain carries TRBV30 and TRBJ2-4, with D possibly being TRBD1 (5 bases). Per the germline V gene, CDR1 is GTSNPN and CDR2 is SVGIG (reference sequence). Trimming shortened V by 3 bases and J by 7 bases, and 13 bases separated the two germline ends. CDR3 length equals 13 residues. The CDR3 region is CAWSPPDINIQYF. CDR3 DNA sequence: TGTGCCTGGAGCCCTCCGGACATCAACATTCAGTACTTC. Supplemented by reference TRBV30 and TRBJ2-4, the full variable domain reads SQTIHQWPATLVQPVGSPLSLECTVEGTSNPNLYWYRQAAGRGLQLLFYSVGIGQISSEVPQNLSASRPQDRQFILSSKKLLLSDSGFYLCAWSPPDINIQYFGAGTRLSVL.

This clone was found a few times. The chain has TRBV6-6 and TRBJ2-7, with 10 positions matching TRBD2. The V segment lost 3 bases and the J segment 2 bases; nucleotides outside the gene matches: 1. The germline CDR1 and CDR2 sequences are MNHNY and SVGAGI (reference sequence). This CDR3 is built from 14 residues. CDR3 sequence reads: CASSYGTSAYEQYF. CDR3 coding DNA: TGTGCCAGCAGTTATGGGACTAGCGCCTACGAGCAGTACTTC.

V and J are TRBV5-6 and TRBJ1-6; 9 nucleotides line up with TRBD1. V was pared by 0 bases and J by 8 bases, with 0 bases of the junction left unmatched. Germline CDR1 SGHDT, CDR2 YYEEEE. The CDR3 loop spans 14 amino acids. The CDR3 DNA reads TGTGCCAGCAGCTTGGGGACAGGGGATTCACCCCTCCACTTT. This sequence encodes CASSLGTGDSPLHF.

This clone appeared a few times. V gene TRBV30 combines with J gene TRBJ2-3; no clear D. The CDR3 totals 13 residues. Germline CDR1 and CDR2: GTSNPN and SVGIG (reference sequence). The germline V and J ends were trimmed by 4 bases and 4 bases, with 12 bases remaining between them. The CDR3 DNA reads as TGTGCCTGGACAGGCATAAGTTCAGATACGCAGTATTTT. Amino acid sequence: CAWTGISSDTQYF. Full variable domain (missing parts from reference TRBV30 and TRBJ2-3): SQTIHQWPATLVQPVGSPLSLECTVEGTSNPNLYWYRQAAGRGLQLLFYSVGIGQISSEVPQNLSASRPQDRQFILSSKKLLLSDSGFYLCAWTGISSDTQYFGPGTRLTVL.

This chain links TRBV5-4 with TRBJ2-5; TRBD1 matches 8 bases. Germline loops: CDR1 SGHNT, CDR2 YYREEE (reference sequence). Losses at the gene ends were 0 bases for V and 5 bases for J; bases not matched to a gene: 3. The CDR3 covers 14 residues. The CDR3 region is CASSLAAGGETQYF. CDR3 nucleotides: TGTGCCAGCAGCTTGGCCGCAGGGGGCGAGACCCAGTACTTC.

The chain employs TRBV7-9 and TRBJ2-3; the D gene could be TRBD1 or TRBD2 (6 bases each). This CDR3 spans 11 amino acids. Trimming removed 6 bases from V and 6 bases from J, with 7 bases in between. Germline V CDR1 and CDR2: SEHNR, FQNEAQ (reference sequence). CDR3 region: CASRGGDTQYF. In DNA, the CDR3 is TGTGCCAGCAGAGGGGGGGATACGCAGTATTTT.

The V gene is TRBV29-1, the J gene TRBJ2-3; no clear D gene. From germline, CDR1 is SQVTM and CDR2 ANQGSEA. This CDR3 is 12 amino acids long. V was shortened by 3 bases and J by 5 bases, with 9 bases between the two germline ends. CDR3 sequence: CSVDDGIDTQYF. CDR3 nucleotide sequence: TGCAGCGTTGACGACGGTATAGATACGCAGTATTTT.

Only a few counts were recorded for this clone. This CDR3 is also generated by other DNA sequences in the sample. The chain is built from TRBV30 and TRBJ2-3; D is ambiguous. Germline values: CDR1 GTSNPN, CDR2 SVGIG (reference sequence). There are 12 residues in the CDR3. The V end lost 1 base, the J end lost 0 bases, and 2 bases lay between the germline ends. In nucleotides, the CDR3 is TGTGCCTGGAGTGACAGCACAGATACGCAGTATTTT. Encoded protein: CAWSDSTDTQYF.

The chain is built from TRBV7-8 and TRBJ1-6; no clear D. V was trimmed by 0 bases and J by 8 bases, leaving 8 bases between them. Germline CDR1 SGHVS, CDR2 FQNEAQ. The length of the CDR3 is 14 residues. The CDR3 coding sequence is TGTGCCAGCAGCTTAGCGTGGGCGGATTCACCCCTCCACTTT. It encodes CASSLAWADSPLHF.

In DNA, the CDR3 is TGCAGCGTTACCCGGGGCGGTGGTGGCTACACCTTC. This encodes CSVTRGGGGYTF. V and J are TRBV29-1 and TRBJ1-2; D is perhaps TRBD1 (5 bases). Germline V CDR1 and CDR2: SQVTM, ANQGSEA. This CDR3 spans 12 amino acids. With 5 bases removed from V and 7 bases from J, the gap between germline ends came to 14 bases.

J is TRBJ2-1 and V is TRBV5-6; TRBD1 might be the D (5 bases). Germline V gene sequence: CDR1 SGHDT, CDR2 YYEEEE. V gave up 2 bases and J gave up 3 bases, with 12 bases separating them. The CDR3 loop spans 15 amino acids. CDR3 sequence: CASSFRQQLYNEQFF. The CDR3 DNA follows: TGTGCCAGCAGCTTCCGACAGCAGCTCTACAATGAGCAGTTCTTC.

The CDR3 coding sequence is TGTGCCAGCAGCCCCCTGGTAGCGGGGACCTACGAGCAGTACTTC. The encoded protein is CASSPLVAGTYEQYF. V is TRBV6-5 and J is TRBJ2-7; 8 bases are shared with TRBD2. J was trimmed by 2 bases and V by 6 bases; bases with no gene match: 9. CDR3 size: 15 residues. Germline V gene sequence: CDR1 MNHEY, CDR2 SVGAGI.

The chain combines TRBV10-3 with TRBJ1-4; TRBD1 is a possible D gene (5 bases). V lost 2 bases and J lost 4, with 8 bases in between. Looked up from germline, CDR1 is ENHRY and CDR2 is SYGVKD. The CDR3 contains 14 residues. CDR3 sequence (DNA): TGTGCCATCAGTGAGAGGGACGGTAATGAAAAACTGTTTTTT. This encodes CAISERDGNEKLFF.

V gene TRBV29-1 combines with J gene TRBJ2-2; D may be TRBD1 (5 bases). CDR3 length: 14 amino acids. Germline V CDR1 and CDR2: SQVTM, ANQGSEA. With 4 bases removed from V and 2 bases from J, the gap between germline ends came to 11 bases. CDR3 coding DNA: TGCAGCGTTGGAGGTCAGGGAAACACCGGGGAGCTGTTTTTT. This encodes CSVGGQGNTGELFF.

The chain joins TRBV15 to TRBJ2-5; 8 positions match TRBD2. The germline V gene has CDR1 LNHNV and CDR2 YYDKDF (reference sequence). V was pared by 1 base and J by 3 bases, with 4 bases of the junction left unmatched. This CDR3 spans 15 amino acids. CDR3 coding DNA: TGTGCCACCAGCAGAGGGACTAGCAAGGAAGAGACCCAGTACTTC. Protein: CATSRGTSKEETQYF.

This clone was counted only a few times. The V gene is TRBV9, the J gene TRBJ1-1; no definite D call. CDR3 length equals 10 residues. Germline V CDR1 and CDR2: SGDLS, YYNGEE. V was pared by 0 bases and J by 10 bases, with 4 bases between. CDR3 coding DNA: TGTGCCAGCAGCGTAGCAATAGCTTTCTTT. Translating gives CASSVAIAFF.

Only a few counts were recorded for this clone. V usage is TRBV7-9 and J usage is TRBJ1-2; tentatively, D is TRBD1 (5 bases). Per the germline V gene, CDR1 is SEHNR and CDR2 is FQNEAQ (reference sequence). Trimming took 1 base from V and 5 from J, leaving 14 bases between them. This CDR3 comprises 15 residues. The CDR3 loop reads CASSLELQGRYGYTF. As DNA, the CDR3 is TGTGCCAGCAGCTTAGAGTTGCAGGGACGGTATGGCTACACCTTC.

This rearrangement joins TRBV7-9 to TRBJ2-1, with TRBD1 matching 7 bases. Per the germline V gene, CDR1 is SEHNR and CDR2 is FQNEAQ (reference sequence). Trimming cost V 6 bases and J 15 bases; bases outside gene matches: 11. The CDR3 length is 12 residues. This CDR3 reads CASRPDRDRGFF. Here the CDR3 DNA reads TGTGCCAGCAGACCCGACAGGGATCGGGGGTTCTTC.

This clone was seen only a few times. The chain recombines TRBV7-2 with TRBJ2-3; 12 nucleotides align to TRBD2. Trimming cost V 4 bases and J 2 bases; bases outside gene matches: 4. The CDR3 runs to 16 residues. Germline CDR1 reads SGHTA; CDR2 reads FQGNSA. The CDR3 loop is CASSSGLAGYTDTQYF. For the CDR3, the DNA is TGTGCCAGCAGCTCCGGACTAGCGGGGTACACAGATACGCAGTATTTT.

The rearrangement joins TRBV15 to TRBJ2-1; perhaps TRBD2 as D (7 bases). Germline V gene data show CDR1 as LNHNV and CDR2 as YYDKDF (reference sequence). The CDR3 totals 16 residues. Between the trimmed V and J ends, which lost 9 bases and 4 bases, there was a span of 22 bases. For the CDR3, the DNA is TGTGCCACGCGGGGGATAGGACAGCGAAAGTACAATGAGCAGTTCTTC. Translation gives CATRGIGQRKYNEQFF.

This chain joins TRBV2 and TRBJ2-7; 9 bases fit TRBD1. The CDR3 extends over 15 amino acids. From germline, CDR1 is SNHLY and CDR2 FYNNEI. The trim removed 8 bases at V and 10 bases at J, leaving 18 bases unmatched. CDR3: CASHFDGQGTSRQYF. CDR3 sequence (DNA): TGTGCCAGCCACTTCGACGGACAGGGGACTTCGCGCCAGTACTTC. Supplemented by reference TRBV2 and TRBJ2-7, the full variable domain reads EPEVTQTPSHQVTQMGQEVILRCVPISNHLYFYWYRQILGQKVEFLVSFYNNEISEKSEIFDDQFSVERPDGSNFTLKIRSTKLEDSAMYFCASHFDGQGTSRQYFGPGTRLTVT.

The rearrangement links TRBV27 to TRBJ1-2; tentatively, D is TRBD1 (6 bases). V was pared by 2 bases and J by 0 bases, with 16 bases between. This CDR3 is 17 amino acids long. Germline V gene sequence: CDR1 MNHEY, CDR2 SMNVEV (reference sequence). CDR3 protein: CASSLTIQGDSNYGYTF. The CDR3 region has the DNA TGTGCCAGCAGTTTAACCATACAGGGCGACTCTAACTATGGCTACACCTTC.

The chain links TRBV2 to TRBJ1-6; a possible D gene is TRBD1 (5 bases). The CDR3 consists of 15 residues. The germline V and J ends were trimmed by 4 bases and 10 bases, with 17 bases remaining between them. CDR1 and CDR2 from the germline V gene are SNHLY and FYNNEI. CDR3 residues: CASSVGPQRSSPLHF. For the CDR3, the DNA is TGTGCCAGCAGTGTGGGACCGCAACGAAGCTCACCCCTCCACTTT.